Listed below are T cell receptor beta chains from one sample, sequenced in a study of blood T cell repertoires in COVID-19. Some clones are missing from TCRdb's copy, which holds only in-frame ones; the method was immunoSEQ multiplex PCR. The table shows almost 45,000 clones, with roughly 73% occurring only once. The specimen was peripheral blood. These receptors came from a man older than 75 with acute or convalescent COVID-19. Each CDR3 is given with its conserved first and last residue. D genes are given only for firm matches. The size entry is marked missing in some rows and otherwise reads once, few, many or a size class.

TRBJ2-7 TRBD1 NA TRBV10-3 CAISESKGAKGYEQYF TGTGCCATCAGTGAGTCGAAGGGGGCGAAGGGATACGAGCAGTACTTC
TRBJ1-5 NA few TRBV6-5 CASRPGGPNQPQHF TGTGCCAGCAGACCGGGGGGCCCCAATCAGCCCCAGCATTTT
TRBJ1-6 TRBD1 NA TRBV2 CASRGQGLNPYNSPLHF TGTGCCAGCAGAGGACAGGGCCTAAACCCTTATAATTCACCCCTCCACTTT
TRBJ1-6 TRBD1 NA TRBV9 CASSLRQGNSPLHF TGTGCCAGCAGCTTACGACAGGGTAATTCACCCCTCCACTTT
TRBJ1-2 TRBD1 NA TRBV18 CASSPGTDYGYTF TGTGCCAGCTCACCAGGGACAGACTATGGCTACACCTTC
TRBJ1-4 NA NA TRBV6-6 CASSLQSTNEKLFF TGTGCCAGCAGTTTACAGTCAACTAATGAAAAACTGTTTTTT
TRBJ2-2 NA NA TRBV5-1 CASSLRQNTGELFF TGCGCCAGCAGCCTACGACAGAACACCGGGGAGCTGTTTTTT
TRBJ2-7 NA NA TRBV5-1 CASSLVGGMIYEQYF TGCGCCAGCAGCTTGGTCGGCGGGATGATCTACGAGCAGTACTTC
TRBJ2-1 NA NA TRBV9 CASSVEYDNEQFF TGTGCCAGCAGCGTAGAATATGACAATGAGCAGTTCTTC
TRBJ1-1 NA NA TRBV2 CASSVVREPNEAFF TGTGCCAGCAGTGTGGTCCGGGAGCCAAATGAAGCTTTCTTT
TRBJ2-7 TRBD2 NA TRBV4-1 CASSQGGTSVYEQYF TGCGCCAGCAGCCAAGGGGGGACTAGCGTCTACGAGCAGTACTTC
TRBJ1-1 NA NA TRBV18 CASSPTPQGEAFF TGTGCCAGCTCACCCACCCCTCAGGGGGAAGCTTTCTTT
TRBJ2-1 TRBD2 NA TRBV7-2 CASSLGGTSKKFF TGTGCCAGCAGCTTAGGAGGGACTAGCAAAAAGTTCTTC
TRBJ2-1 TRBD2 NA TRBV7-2 CASSFRTSGYNEQFF TGTGCCAGCAGCTTCCGGACTAGCGGCTACAATGAGCAGTTCTTC
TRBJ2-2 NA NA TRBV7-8 CASSLRGARELFF TGTGCCAGCAGCTTACGGGGGGCAAGGGAGCTGTTTTTT
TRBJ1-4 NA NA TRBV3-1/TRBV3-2 CASSPGRRGEKLFF TGTGCCAGCAGCCCGGGACGGCGGGGGGAAAAACTGTTTTTT
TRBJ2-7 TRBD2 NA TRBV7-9 CASSLGGSGSYEQYF TGTGCCAGCAGCTTAGGCGGGAGTGGTTCGTACGAGCAGTACTTC
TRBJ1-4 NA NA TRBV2 CASSGGLVFNEKLFF TGTGCCAGCAGTGGAGGACTGGTTTTTAATGAAAAACTGTTTTTT
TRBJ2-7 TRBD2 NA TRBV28 CASRAGVEEQYF TGTGCCAGCAGGGCGGGAGTGGAGGAGCAGTACTTC
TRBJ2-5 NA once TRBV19 CASSIGGWETQYF TGTGCCAGTAGTATCGGAGGGTGGGAGACCCAGTACTTC
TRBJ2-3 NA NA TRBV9 CASSVAPASTDTQYF TGTGCCAGCAGCGTAGCCCCAGCGAGCACAGATACGCAGTATTTT
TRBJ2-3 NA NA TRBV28 CASSFGRDTQYF TGTGCCAGCAGTTTCGGGAGAGATACGCAGTATTTT
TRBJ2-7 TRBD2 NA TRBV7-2 CASSLDAGGPGEQYF TGTGCCAGCAGCTTAGATGCGGGAGGGCCGGGGGAGCAGTACTTC
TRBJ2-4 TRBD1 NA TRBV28 CASSPLGTGEDIQYF TGTGCCAGCAGTCCCCTAGGGACAGGGGAGGACATTCAGTACTTC
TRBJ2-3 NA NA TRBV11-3 CASSPDEGTQYF TGTGCCAGCTCCCCTGACGAGGGTACGCAGTATTTT
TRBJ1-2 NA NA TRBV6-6 CASSNGGWGYTF TGTGCCAGCAGCAACGGGGGGTGGGGCTACACCTTC
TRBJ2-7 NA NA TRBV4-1 CASSHGRETSYEQYF TGCGCCAGCAGCCATGGACGGGAGACTAGCTACGAGCAGTACTTC
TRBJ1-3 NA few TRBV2 CASRGPGGNTIYF TGTGCCAGCAGGGGGCCTGGTGGAAACACCATATATTTT
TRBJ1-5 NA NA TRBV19 CASSIEGTGRPQHF TGTGCCAGTAGTATTGAGGGCACTGGGCGGCCCCAGCATTTT
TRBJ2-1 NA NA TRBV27 CASSPALATIYNEQFF TGTGCCAGCAGTCCCGCTCTAGCGACCATATACAATGAGCAGTTCTTC
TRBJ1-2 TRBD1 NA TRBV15 CATSRGTVYGYTF TGTGCCACCAGCAGGGGGACAGTCTATGGCTACACCTTC
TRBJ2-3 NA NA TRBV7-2 CASTLKRASTDTQYF TGTGCCAGCACCTTGAAGAGGGCTAGCACAGATACGCAGTATTTT
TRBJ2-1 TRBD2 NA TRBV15 CATSRDLASGITNEQFF TGTGCCACCAGCAGAGATCTAGCTAGCGGGATTACTAATGAGCAGTTCTTC
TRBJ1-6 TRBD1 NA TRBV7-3 CASSLQGGNNSPLHF TGTGCCAGCAGCTTACAGGGGGGAAATAATTCACCCCTCCACTTT
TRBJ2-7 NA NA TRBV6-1 CASSEERGWEQYF TGTGCCAGCAGTGAAGAAAGGGGGTGGGAGCAGTACTTC